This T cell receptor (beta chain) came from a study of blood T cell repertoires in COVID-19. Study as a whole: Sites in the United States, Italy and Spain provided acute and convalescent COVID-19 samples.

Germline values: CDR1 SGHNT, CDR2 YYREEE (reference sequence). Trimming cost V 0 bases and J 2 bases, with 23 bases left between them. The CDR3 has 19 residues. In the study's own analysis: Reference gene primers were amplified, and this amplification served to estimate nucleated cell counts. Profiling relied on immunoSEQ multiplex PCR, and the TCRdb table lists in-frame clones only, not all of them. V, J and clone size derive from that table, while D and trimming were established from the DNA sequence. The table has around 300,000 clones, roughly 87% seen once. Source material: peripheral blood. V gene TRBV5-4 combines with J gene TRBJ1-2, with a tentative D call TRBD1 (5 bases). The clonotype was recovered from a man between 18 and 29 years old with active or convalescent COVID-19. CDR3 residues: CASSLDVKVSGMVNYGYTF. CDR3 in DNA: TGTGCCAGCAGCTTGGACGTGAAGGTTTCAGGGATGGTGAACTATGGCTACACCTTC.